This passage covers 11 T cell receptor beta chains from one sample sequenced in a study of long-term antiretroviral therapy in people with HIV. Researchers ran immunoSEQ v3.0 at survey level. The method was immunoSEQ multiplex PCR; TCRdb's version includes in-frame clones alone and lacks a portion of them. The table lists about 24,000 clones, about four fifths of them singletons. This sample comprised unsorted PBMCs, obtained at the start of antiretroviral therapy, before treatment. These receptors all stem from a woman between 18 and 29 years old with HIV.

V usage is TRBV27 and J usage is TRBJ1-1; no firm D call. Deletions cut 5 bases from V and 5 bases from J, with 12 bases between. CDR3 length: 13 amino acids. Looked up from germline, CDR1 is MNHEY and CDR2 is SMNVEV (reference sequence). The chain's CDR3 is CASSITPWTEAFF. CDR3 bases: TGTGCCAGCAGTATTACCCCGTGGACTGAAGCTTTCTTT.

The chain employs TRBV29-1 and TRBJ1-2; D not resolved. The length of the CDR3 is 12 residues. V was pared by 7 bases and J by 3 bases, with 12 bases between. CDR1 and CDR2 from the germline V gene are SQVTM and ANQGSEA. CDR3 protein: CSASDGHYGYTF. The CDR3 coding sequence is TGCAGCGCTTCGGACGGGCACTATGGCTACACCTTC.

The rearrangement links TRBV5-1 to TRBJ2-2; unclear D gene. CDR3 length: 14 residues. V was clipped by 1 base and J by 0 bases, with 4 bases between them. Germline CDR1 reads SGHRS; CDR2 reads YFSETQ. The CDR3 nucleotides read TGCGCCAGCAGCTTGACCGCGAACACCGGGGAGCTGTTTTTT. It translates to CASSLTANTGELFF.

The CDR3 DNA sequence: TGTGCCAGCAGGGGGGGCGGGGGCTACACAGATACGCAGTATTTT. Its protein is CASRGGGGYTDTQYF. The gene calls are TRBV28 and TRBJ2-3; D may be TRBD2 (7 bases). V shed 6 bases and J shed 2 bases, with 15 bases lying between them. CDR1 MDHEN and CDR2 SYDVKM come from the germline V gene. The CDR3 loop spans 15 amino acids.

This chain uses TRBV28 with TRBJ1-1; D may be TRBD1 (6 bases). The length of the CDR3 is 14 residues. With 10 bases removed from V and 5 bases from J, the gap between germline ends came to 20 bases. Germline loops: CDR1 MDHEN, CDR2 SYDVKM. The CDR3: CATGVVGAGTEAFF. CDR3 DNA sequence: TGTGCCACGGGGGTAGTGGGGGCAGGGACTGAAGCTTTCTTT.

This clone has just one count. DNA for the CDR3: TGTGCCAGTAGTATAGATCTCGGGTCTACAGAGACCCAGTACTTC. Its translation: CASSIDLGSTETQYF. The chain recombines TRBV19 with TRBJ2-5, with D hard to call. CDR3 length: 15 residues. In germline, CDR1 is LNHDA, CDR2 SQIVND (reference sequence). Trimming left V 0 bases short and J 4 bases short, with 12 bases between.

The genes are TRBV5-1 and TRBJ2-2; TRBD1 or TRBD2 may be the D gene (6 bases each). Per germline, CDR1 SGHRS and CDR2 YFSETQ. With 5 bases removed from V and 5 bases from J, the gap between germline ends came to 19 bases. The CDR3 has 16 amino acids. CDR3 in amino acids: CASSFGGPWYTGELFF. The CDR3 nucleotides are TGCGCCAGCAGTTTTGGGGGGCCTTGGTATACCGGGGAGCTGTTTTTT.

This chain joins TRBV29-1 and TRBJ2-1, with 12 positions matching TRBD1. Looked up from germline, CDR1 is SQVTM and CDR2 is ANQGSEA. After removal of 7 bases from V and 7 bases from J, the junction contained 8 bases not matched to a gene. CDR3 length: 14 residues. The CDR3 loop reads CSAPGTGGWNEQFF. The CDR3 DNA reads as TGCAGCGCACCCGGGACAGGGGGCTGGAATGAGCAGTTCTTC.

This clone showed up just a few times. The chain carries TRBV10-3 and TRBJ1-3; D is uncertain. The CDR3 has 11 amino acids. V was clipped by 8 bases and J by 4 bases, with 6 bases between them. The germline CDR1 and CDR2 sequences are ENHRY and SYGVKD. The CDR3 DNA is TGTGCCATCGGTGGAGGAAACACCATATATTTT. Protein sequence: CAIGGGNTIYF.

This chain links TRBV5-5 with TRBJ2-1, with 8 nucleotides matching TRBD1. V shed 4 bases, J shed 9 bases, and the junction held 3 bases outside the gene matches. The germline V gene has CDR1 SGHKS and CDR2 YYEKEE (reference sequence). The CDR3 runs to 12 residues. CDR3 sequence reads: CASSGDRLEQFF. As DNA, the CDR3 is TGTGCCAGCAGCGGGGACAGGCTTGAGCAGTTCTTC.

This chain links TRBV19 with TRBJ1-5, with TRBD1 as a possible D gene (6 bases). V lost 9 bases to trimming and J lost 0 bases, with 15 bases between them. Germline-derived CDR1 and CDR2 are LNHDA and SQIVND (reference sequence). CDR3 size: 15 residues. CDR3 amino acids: CASKRTDDSNQPQHF. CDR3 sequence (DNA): TGTGCCAGCAAAAGGACAGACGATAGCAATCAGCCCCAGCATTTT.